The 31 T cell receptor beta chains below all came from one sample that was sequenced in a study of shared clonotypes between healthy human individuals. Profiled with immunoSEQ multiplex PCR; TCRdb holds only in-frame clones, not every one. This table has roughly 680,000 clones, approximately 77% appearing once. Source material: memory CD4+ T cells sorted from blood. Documented subset: CD45RA-negative fraction. The source is a woman in her 30s in good health.

J is TRBJ2-1 and V is TRBV10-3; D is unclear. CDR3 size: 12 residues. Germline V gene lookup returns CDR1 ENHRY and CDR2 SYGVKD. Between the trimmed V and J ends, which lost 5 bases and 6 bases, there was a span of 8 bases. CDR3 in DNA: TGTGCCATCAGTTCGGCCCCCAATGAGCAGTTCTTC. This codes for CAISSAPNEQFF.

Remarks on this clone: This sample also contains other DNA sequences that code for the same CDR3. This chain uses TRBV6-1 with TRBJ1-1; D unclear. Germline CDR1 MNHNS, CDR2 SASEGT. The CDR3 length is 13 residues. The V end lost 2 bases, the J end lost 1 base, and 5 bases lay between the germline ends. CDR3 nucleotides: TGTGCCAGCAGTGAACCCGCGAACACTGAAGCTTTCTTT. It codes for CASSEPANTEAFF.

This clone has a single count. J is TRBJ2-1 and V is TRBV4-1, with 10 bases that match TRBD2. The CDR3 contains 20 residues. The junction had 16 bases not matched to a gene; V was cut back by 3 bases and J by 2 bases. Per the germline V gene, CDR1 is MGHRA and CDR2 is YSYEKL. The CDR3 DNA reads TGCGCCAGCAGCCAGGCGACCGGGGCTAGCGGGAGTCGCGCCTACAATGAGCAGTTCTTC. Its translation is CASSQATGASGSRAYNEQFF.

In its sample, this clone was seen once. The rearrangement links TRBV7-6 to TRBJ1-1, with unresolved D. The CDR3 has 14 amino acids. Germline V gives CDR1 SGHVS, CDR2 FNYEAQ. V shed 5 bases and J shed 0 bases, with 10 bases lying between them. The CDR3 loop is CASSPGSMNTEAFF. The CDR3 DNA reads TGTGCCAGCAGCCCCGGTTCCATGAACACTGAAGCTTTCTTT.

The chain combines TRBV6-1 with TRBJ1-2, with no clear D. Between the trimmed V and J ends, which lost 2 bases and 8 bases, there was a span of 12 bases. CDR1 and CDR2 (germline): MNHNS, SASEGT. This CDR3 has 13 amino acids. The CDR3 sequence is CASSETSGSGYTF. CDR3 coding DNA: TGTGCCAGCAGTGAAACGTCGGGGAGCGGCTACACCTTC.

V is TRBV25-1 and J is TRBJ1-3; D not resolved. The CDR3 is 14 amino acids. Germline CDR1 MGHDK, CDR2 SYGVNS. Trimming left V 5 bases short and J 4 bases short, with 12 bases between. The CDR3 DNA reads TGTGCCAGCAGTCCCATCGGGGTCGGAAACACCATATATTTT. It specifies CASSPIGVGNTIYF. Full variable domain (rest looked up from reference TRBV25-1 and TRBJ1-3): EADIYQTPRYLVIGTGKKITLECSQTMGHDKMYWYQQDPGMELHLIHYSYGVNSTEKGDLSSESTVSRIRTEHFPLTLESARPSHTSQYLCASSPIGVGNTIYFGEGSWLTVV.

The chain's CDR3 is CASSEAAGNGYTF. DNA for the CDR3: TGTGCCAGCAGTGAAGCTGCAGGAAATGGCTACACCTTC. The chain couples TRBV2 to TRBJ1-2; D uncertain. The CDR3 covers 13 residues. Germline CDR1 SNHLY, CDR2 FYNNEI. Trimming took 0 bases from V and 6 from J, leaving 8 bases between them. The variable domain in full, with the rest retrieved from reference TRBV2 and TRBJ1-2, is EPEVTQTPSHQVTQMGQEVILRCVPISNHLYFYWYRQILGQKVEFLVSFYNNEISEKSEIFDDQFSVERPDGSNFTLKIRSTKLEDSAMYFCASSEAAGNGYTFGSGTRLTVV.

The chain recombines TRBV9 with TRBJ2-1; D is perhaps TRBD2 (5 bases). V dropped 0 bases and J dropped 5 bases, with 9 bases sitting between them. CDR3 length: 14 amino acids. The germline V gene encodes CDR1 SGDLS and CDR2 YYNGEE. The CDR3 reads CASSVAGTNNEQFF. The CDR3 nucleotides are TGTGCCAGCAGCGTAGCGGGAACCAACAATGAGCAGTTCTTC.

CDR3 residues: CASSPRDGSNEQYF. CDR3 bases: TGTGCCAGCAGTCCCCGGGATGGCTCTAACGAGCAGTACTTC. The chain recombines TRBV5-4 with TRBJ2-7; D possibly corresponds to TRBD2 (5 bases). Trimming removed 5 bases from V and 5 bases from J, with 17 bases in between. The CDR3 sequence is 14 residues long. Germline V gene data show CDR1 as SGHNT and CDR2 as YYREEE (reference sequence).

This clone is a singleton in its sample. V usage is TRBV5-4 and J usage is TRBJ2-7; maybe TRBD1 (6 bases). The CDR3 length is 13 residues. Deletions cut 5 bases from V and 0 bases from J, with 9 bases between. CDR1 is SGHNT, CDR2 YYREEE, per germline (reference sequence). The CDR3 nucleotides read TGTGCCAGCAGACCGGACAGCTCCTACGAGCAGTACTTC. Its protein is CASRPDSSYEQYF.

This sequence joins TRBV7-2 and TRBJ2-3; possibly TRBD2 for D (6 bases). Germline V gene lookup returns CDR1 SGHTA and CDR2 FQGNSA. The V end lost 5 bases, the J end lost 0 bases, and 12 bases lay between the germline ends. This CDR3 spans 15 amino acids. The CDR3 loop is CASSPEGTSTDTQYF. For the CDR3, the DNA is TGTGCCAGCAGCCCGGAAGGGACTAGCACAGATACGCAGTATTTT.

The CDR3 nucleotides read TGTGCCAGCAGCCCGGTTTGGACTAGCAACACCGGGGAGCTGTTTTTT. Protein sequence: CASSPVWTSNTGELFF. J is TRBJ2-2 and V is TRBV11-3, with 8 bases matching TRBD2. After removal of 5 bases from V and 2 bases from J, the junction contained 7 bases not matched to a gene. This CDR3 is 16 amino acids long. Germline lookup yields CDR1 SGHNT and CDR2 YENEEA. Variable domain in full (rest from reference TRBV11-3 and TRBJ2-2): EAGVVQSPRYKIIEKKQPVAFWCNPISGHNTLYWYLQNLGQGPELLIRYENEEAVDDSQLPKDRFSAERLKGVDSTLKIQPAELGDSAVYLCASSPVWTSNTGELFFGEGSRLTVL.

This chain links TRBV6-1 with TRBJ2-7; D is uncertain. V lost 7 bases and J 3 bases, leaving 10 bases between the germline ends. The germline CDR1 and CDR2 sequences are MNHNS and SASEGT. The CDR3 consists of 12 residues. The CDR3 nucleotides read TGTGCCAGCAACCCCTCCGGCTACGAGCAGTACTTC. Protein sequence: CASNPSGYEQYF.

The gene calls are TRBV2 and TRBJ2-3; D is perhaps TRBD2 (6 bases). CDR1 and CDR2 from the germline V gene are SNHLY and FYNNEI. Trimming stripped 6 bases from V and 4 bases from J, with 20 bases between. CDR3 length equals 16 residues. The CDR3 spells CASSQTGTGNPDTQYF. The CDR3 coding sequence is TGTGCCAGCAGCCAAACCGGGACTGGGAATCCAGATACGCAGTATTTT.

This clone was observed at least ten times. The chain is built from TRBV28 and TRBJ1-1; perhaps TRBD1 as D (6 bases). This CDR3 spans 13 amino acids. Looked up from germline, CDR1 is MDHEN and CDR2 is SYDVKM. V lost 10 bases, J lost 0 bases, and 12 bases lay in between. The CDR3 reads CATQGQMNTEAFF. The CDR3 nucleotides are TGTGCCACCCAGGGGCAGATGAACACTGAAGCTTTCTTT.

The chain recombines TRBV18 with TRBJ2-1; 10 bases fit TRBD2. The junction had 12 bases not matched to a gene; V was cut back by 4 bases and J by 9 bases. The CDR3 totals 16 residues. Germline V gene lookup returns CDR1 KGHSH and CDR2 LQKENI. In DNA form, the CDR3 reads TGTGCCAGCTCACGGGCTAGCGGGAGCAGTATGGGTGAGCAGTTCTTC. It translates to CASSRASGSSMGEQFF.

CDR3 sequence: CASSGGRYTGELFF. CDR3 nucleotide sequence: TGTGCCAGTAGTGGGGGCAGATACACCGGGGAGCTGTTTTTT. This chain links TRBV19 with TRBJ2-2, with D possibly being TRBD1 (6 bases). Germline loops: CDR1 LNHDA, CDR2 SQIVND (reference sequence). Trimming pared 5 bases from V and 3 bases from J, leaving 10 bases between. CDR3 length: 14 amino acids.

The chain employs TRBV19 and TRBJ2-6; D remains unclear. The ends were cut back, 7 bases at V and 1 base at J, with 11 bases in the middle. The CDR3 is made up of 15 amino acids. The germline V gene encodes CDR1 LNHDA and CDR2 SQIVND (reference sequence). The CDR3 DNA follows: TGTGCCAGTACCCAGGACGGATCTGGGGCCAACGTCCTGACTTTC. This translates into CASTQDGSGANVLTF.

The chain recombines TRBV10-2 with TRBJ1-2; 7 positions agree with TRBD1. The germline CDR1 and CDR2 sequences are WSHSY and SAAADI. V gave up 6 bases and J gave up 2 bases; unmatched junction bases: 6. This CDR3 has 14 amino acids. The CDR3 DNA reads as TGCGCCAGCAGCGACCTGACAGGGAACTATGGCTACACCTTC. Protein: CASSDLTGNYGYTF.

The genes are TRBV27 and TRBJ2-1; no definite D call. The CDR3 consists of 14 residues. In germline, CDR1 is MNHEY, CDR2 SMNVEV (reference sequence). Trimming took 2 bases from V and 3 from J, leaving 8 bases between them. DNA for the CDR3: TGTGCCAGCAGTTTAGTAGGGTTCTACAATGAGCAGTTCTTC. Translated: CASSLVGFYNEQFF.

V is TRBV2 and J is TRBJ1-3, with no clear D. Per germline, CDR1 SNHLY and CDR2 FYNNEI. This CDR3 comprises 15 residues. V was clipped by 3 bases and J by 2 bases, with 11 bases between them. CDR3 sequence: CASSDRSGPGNTIYF. The CDR3 DNA reads as TGTGCCAGCAGTGATCGTTCAGGCCCTGGAAACACCATATATTTT.

The rearrangement uses TRBV28 and TRBJ1-3; TRBD1 aligns across 8 bases. The germline V gene has CDR1 MDHEN and CDR2 SYDVKM. V gave up 5 bases and J gave up 7 bases; unmatched junction bases: 10. The length of the CDR3 is 15 residues. CDR3: CASSTHRQGRNTIYF. The DNA for the CDR3 is TGTGCCAGCAGTACCCACCGACAGGGGCGGAACACCATATATTTT. The full variable domain, its missing parts supplied by reference TRBV28 and TRBJ1-3, is DVKVTQSSRYLVKRTGEKVFLECVQDMDHENMFWYRQDPGLGLRLIYFSYDVKMKEKGDIPEGYSVSREKKERFSLILESASTNQTSMYLCASSTHRQGRNTIYFGEGSWLTVV.

With respect to this clone: This sample includes further DNA sequences coding for the same CDR3. The chain links TRBV7-9 to TRBJ2-7, with TRBD2 matching 12 bases. V trimming: 1 base; J trimming: 5 bases; junction bases outside the gene matches: 0. Germline loops: CDR1 SEHNR, CDR2 FQNEAQ (reference sequence). The CDR3 length is 14 residues. CDR3 sequence reads: CASSLGLAGDEQYF. The CDR3 coding sequence is TGTGCCAGCAGCTTAGGACTAGCGGGAGACGAGCAGTACTTC.

The J gene is TRBJ2-2, the V gene TRBV29-1; 7 bases map to TRBD1. CDR3 length: 15 residues. The germline V gene encodes CDR1 SQVTM and CDR2 ANQGSEA. J was trimmed by 4 bases and V by 5 bases; bases with no gene match: 10. The DNA of the CDR3 is TGCAGCGTTAGGGGGAACAGGGGCGGCACCGGGGAGCTGTTTTTT. This encodes CSVRGNRGGTGELFF.

The chain couples TRBV10-3 to TRBJ2-5; D unresolved. Looked up from germline, CDR1 is ENHRY and CDR2 is SYGVKD. The CDR3 consists of 13 residues. V was cut by 2 bases and J by 4 bases, with 8 bases left in between. This CDR3 is CAISEKWVETQYF. DNA of the CDR3: TGTGCCATCAGTGAGAAATGGGTAGAGACCCAGTACTTC.

CDR3 sequence (DNA): TGTGCCACCTCGGACAGGAACACTGAAGCTTTCTTT. It encodes CATSDRNTEAFF. This chain links TRBV19 with TRBJ1-1; tentative D call: TRBD1 (6 bases). The germline V gene encodes CDR1 LNHDA and CDR2 SQIVND (reference sequence). The V and J ends lost 10 bases and 1 base respectively, with 10 bases between them. The CDR3 contains 12 residues.

The J gene is TRBJ1-1, the V gene TRBV6-5; D is undetermined. The V gene lost 8 bases and the J gene lost 1 base, with 8 bases spanning the gap. This CDR3 is 12 amino acids long. Per the germline V gene, CDR1 is MNHEY and CDR2 is SVGAGI. The DNA for the CDR3 is TGTGCCAGCGGACGGGGGAACACTGAAGCTTTCTTT. Translated, it gives CASGRGNTEAFF.

The J gene is TRBJ2-7, the V gene TRBV6-4; 10 bases are shared with TRBD2. CDR3 size: 15 residues. CDR1 is MRHNA, CDR2 SNTAGT, per germline. The J segment lost 6 bases and the V segment lost 6 bases, leaving 11 bases of the junction unmatched. CDR3 protein: CASRGTSGAASEQYF. CDR3 nucleotide sequence: TGTGCCAGCAGGGGCACTAGCGGGGCCGCGTCCGAGCAGTACTTC.

This clone has more than one count but fewer than ten. The V gene is TRBV2, the J gene TRBJ1-3; D not certain. From germline, CDR1 is SNHLY and CDR2 FYNNEI. V was pared by 2 bases and J by 2 bases, with 10 bases between. The CDR3 is 15 residues long. The CDR3 DNA is TGTGCCAGCAGTGAAACCCGGGGAGCTGGAAACACCATATATTTT. It codes for CASSETRGAGNTIYF.

The chain uses TRBV28 and TRBJ2-7; tentatively, D is TRBD1 or TRBD2 (5 bases each). The CDR3 length is 14 residues. CDR1 is MDHEN, CDR2 SYDVKM, per germline. V dropped 6 bases and J dropped 7 bases, with 19 bases sitting between them. The CDR3 nucleotides read TGTGCCAGCAGCTCCCCGCAGGGACCGGGTGAGCAGTACTTC. Amino acids: CASSSPQGPGEQYF.

The chain couples TRBV18 to TRBJ1-5; maybe TRBD1 (6 bases). The V and J ends lost 5 bases and 5 bases respectively, with 13 bases between them. Per the germline V gene, CDR1 is KGHSH and CDR2 is LQKENI. CDR3 length: 14 amino acids. The CDR3 reads CASSTGASHQPQHF. CDR3 in DNA: TGTGCCAGCTCAACGGGGGCCAGTCATCAGCCCCAGCATTTT.